Listed below are T cell receptor beta chains from one sample, sequenced in a study of blood T cells in healthy people across ages. Using its own MiXCR run on the 5' RACE reads, TCRdb lists one record per CDR3 protein. In the table there are about 900,000 distinct CDR3 sequences, approximately 65% of which are singletons. The sample comprised blood. The origin of the receptors is a man aged 25 to 40 in good health. Each CDR3 is given with its conserved first and last residue. Fields, in order: V gene, clone size, D gene, J gene, CDR3 DNA, CDR3 protein. A D gene is named only where the DNA matches it firmly. Size is stated for part of the rows, as once, few or many counts, or as a class when the clone is expanded.

TRBV6-6	-	TRBD1	TRBJ2-7	TGTGCCAGCAGTTACGGACAGGAGTACGAGCAGTACTTC	CASSYGQEYEQYF
TRBV30	few	-	TRBJ2-1	TGTGCCTGGAGGGGGGGACCGAGCACTGAGCAGTTCTTC	CAWRGGPSTEQFF
TRBV4-3	-	TRBD2	TRBJ2-1	TGCGCCAGCAGCCCACGAGGCCCCGGGGGGGCATACAATGAGCAGTTCTTC	CASSPRGPGGAYNEQFF
TRBV29-1	-	-	TRBJ2-7	TGCAGCGCCAAACCGAGGGACGGGGATTTATACGAGCAGTACTTC	CSAKPRDGDLYEQYF
TRBV20-1	-	-	TRBJ1-2	TGCAGTGCTAGACAGGGTCCTAACTATGGCTACACCTTC	CSARQGPNYGYTF
TRBV7-2	-	-	TRBJ2-7	TGTGCCAGCAGCTTAATAGTGGGCGAGCGGTACTTC	CASSLIVGERYF
TRBV4-2	-	-	TRBJ2-7	TGTGCCAGCAGCCAATCCTACAGCGACTCCTACGAGCAGTACTTC	CASSQSYSDSYEQYF
TRBV12-5	-	-	TRBJ2-5	TGTGCTAGTGCGTCCAGAGGGCAAGAGACCCAGTACTTC	CASASRGQETQYF
TRBV29-1	-	TRBD2	TRBJ2-1	TGCAGCGTTGTGAAGGGGGCTAGCGGGGGCCCACATTGGGATGAGCAGTTCTTC	CSVVKGASGGPHWDEQFF
TRBV10-3	-	-	TRBJ2-7	TGTGCCATCGGAAGACCAACGGGACACTTCTACGAGCAGTACTTC	CAIGRPTGHFYEQYF
TRBV20-1	-	-	TRBJ2-7	TGCAGTGCTAGAGATCTAACAGCTGGGAACGAGCAGTACTTC	CSARDLTAGNEQYF
TRBV7-2	-	-	TRBJ1-1	TGTGCCAGCAGCCATACAGGACGGCTGAACACTGAAGCTTTCTTT	CASSHTGRLNTEAFF
TRBV10-3	few	-	TRBJ2-7	TGTGCCATCAGTGCTACCAACAGCCCGAGCTCCTACGAGCAGTACTTC	CAISATNSPSSYEQYF
TRBV5-1	-	-	TRBJ2-1	TGCGCCAGCAGCTTGGGAGGCAGGGAAAATGAGCAGTTCTTC	CASSLGGRENEQFF
TRBV28	-	-	TRBJ1-1	TGTGCCAGCAAGCCCAGGGGAGGGTTATTTTCCACTGAAGCTTTCTTT	CASKPRGGLFSTEAFF
TRBV6-2/TRBV6-3	-	-	TRBJ2-7	TGTGCCAGCAGTAATGGACAGAGCTCCTACGAGCAGTACTTC	CASSNGQSSYEQYF
TRBV5-1	-	-	TRBJ2-1	TGCGCCAGCAGCCAAACCGACAGCTCCTACAATGAGCAGTTCTTC	CASSQTDSSYNEQFF
TRBV20-1	-	TRBD1	TRBJ1-2	TGCAGTGCTACAGACAGGGGAGAGTATGGCTACACCTTC	CSATDRGEYGYTF
TRBV12-3/TRBV12-4	-	-	TRBJ1-2	TGTGCCAGCAGTCCCGCCCGGGCGTCCTATGGCTACACCTTC	CASSPARASYGYTF
TRBV6-2/TRBV6-3	few	-	TRBJ2-3	TGTGCCAGCAGCGACGCAAGCGCAGATACGCAGTATTTT	CASSDASADTQYF
TRBV5-1	-	TRBD1	TRBJ2-5	TGCGCCAGCAGCATGGGACAGGCTGAAGAGACCCAGTACTTC	CASSMGQAEETQYF
TRBV12-3/TRBV12-4	few	-	TRBJ1-4	TGTGCCAGCAGGCTCACAGGGTTTGATGAAAAACTGTTTTTT	CASRLTGFDEKLFF